The rows below give T cell receptor delta chains drawn from one sample of a study of gamma-delta chains in newborns, infants, children. TCRdb applied CATT to the reads for clone calling. The sample carries roughly 14,000 delta-chain clones, 7% to 7.5% recorded once. Sequenced input: blood. The source of these receptors is a child who was a newborn, infant or young child, either healthy, febrile or measles-vaccinated (not recorded which). CDR3s include the opening cysteine and the closing phenylalanine or tryptophan. Each record gives: J gene, V gene, D gene, clone size, CDR3 protein, CDR3 DNA. The D gene is left open where the match is weak. Expanded clones are given a class, and other clones once, few, many or no size at all.

>TRDJ3|TRDV2|.|.
CACDTTGLAWGTRQMFF
TGTGCCTGTGACACTACTGGCCTTGCCTGGGGCACCCGACAGATGTTTTTC
>TRDJ3|TRDV2|.|few
CACDTWSPSSWDTRQMFF
TGTGCCTGTGACACCTGGAGTCCAAGCTCCTGGGACACCCGACAGATGTTTTTC
>TRDJ1|TRDV3|TRDD3|once
CAFSTDRDVYWGIRTDKLIF
TGTGCCTTCTCTACCGACCGGGACGTTTACTGGGGGATACGCACCGATAAACTCATCTTT
>TRDJ3|TRDV2|.|few
CACDTGGPPSWDTRQMFF
TGTGCCTGTGACACCGGGGGGCCCCCCTCCTGGGACACCCGACAGATGTTTTTC
>TRDJ3|TRDV2|.|few
CACDWGPSSWDTRQMFF
TGTGCCTGTGACTGGGGCCCTAGCTCCTGGGACACCCGACAGATGTTTTTC
>TRDJ3|TRDV2|TRDD3|many
CACDAAGGSSSWDTRQMFF
TGTGCCTGTGACGCCGCTGGGGGTTCGAGCTCCTGGGACACCCGACAGATGTTTTTC
>TRDJ3|TRDV2|TRDD3|.
CACDTLLGDSSWDTRQMFF
TGTGCCTGTGACACCTTACTGGGGGACAGCTCCTGGGACACCCGACAGATGTTTTTC
>TRDJ3|TRDV2|TRDD3|many
CACDTWGIRGSWDTRQMFF
TGTGCCTGTGACACCTGGGGGATACGCGGCTCCTGGGACACCCGACAGATGTTTTTC
>TRDJ2|TRDV2|TRDD3|few
CACDTGGYRTAQLFF
TGTGCCTGTGACACTGGGGGATACAGGACAGCACAACTCTTCTTT
>TRDJ1|TRDV1|.|.
CALGEPTFLRWGITVDKLIF
TGTGCTCTTGGGGAACCGACGTTCCTACGATGGGGGATCACTGTCGATAAACTCATCTTT
>TRDJ3|TRDV2|TRDD3|.
CARDAVDTGGPQSSWDTRQMFF
TGTGCCCGTGACGCCGTGGATACTGGGGGACCGCAAAGCTCCTGGGACACCCGACAGATGTTTTTC
>TRDJ1|TRDV2|.|few
CACDTSGGPLHDKLIF
TGTGCCTGTGACACTTCCGGGGGCCCCTTACACGATAAACTCATCTTT
>TRDJ3|TRDV2|TRDD3|.
CACDTVMGDPRSWDTRQMFF
TGTGCCTGTGACACGGTGATGGGGGATCCCCGCTCCTGGGACACCCGCCAGATGTTTTTC
>TRDJ3|TRDV2|TRDD3|.
CACDTRSYWGTSSWDTRQMFF
TGTGCCTGTGACACGAGGTCATACTGGGGGACGAGCTCCTGGGACACCCGACAGATGTTTTTC
>TRDJ1|TRDV2|TRDD3|many
CACDVLGDRGYKEADKLIF
TGTGCCTGTGACGTACTGGGGGATAGAGGATACAAAGAAGCCGATAAACTCATCTTT
>TRDJ3|TRDV2|TRDD3|few
CACDTVLGDRTWDTRQMFF
TGTGCCTGTGACACCGTACTGGGGGATAGGACCTGGGACACCCGACAGATGTTTTTC
>TRDJ3|TRDV2|.|.
CACDTAGASSWDTRQMFF
TGTGCCTGTGACACGGCGGGAGCCAGCTCCTGGGACACCCGACAGATGTTTTTC
>TRDJ3|TRDV2|TRDD3|few
CACDTVGDTPWSWDTRQMFF
TGTGCCTGTGACACGGTGGGGGATACCCCTTGGTCCTGGGACACCCGACAGATGTTTTTC
>TRDJ3|TRDV2|TRDD3|few
CACDSLLGDTRSWDTRQMFF
TGTGCCTGTGACTCCTTACTGGGGGATACCAGGTCCTGGGACACCCGACAGATGTTTTTC
>TRDJ2|TRDV2|TRDD3|medium-sized
CACDDLLGGYATAQLFF
TGTGCCTGTGACGATCTCTTGGGGGGATACGCGACAGCACAACTCTTCTTT
>TRDJ1|TRAV29/DV5|.|.
CAASAIPRGACVRGHADKLIF
TGTGCAGCAAGCGCGATTCCTAGGGGGGCTTGCGTACGGGGCCACGCCGATAAACTCATCTTT
>TRDJ3|TRDV2|TRDD3|.
CACDFLTGGYESWDTRQMFF
TGTGCCTGTGACTTCCTAACTGGGGGATACGAATCCTGGGACACCCGACAGATGTTTTTC
>TRDJ3|TRDV2|TRDD3|.
CACDRVLGDRASWDTRQMFF
TGTGCCTGTGATCGCGTACTGGGGGATAGGGCTTCCTGGGACACCCGACAGATGTTTTTC
>TRDJ1|TRDV2|TRDD3|many
CACDSLGDMDKLIF
TGTGCCTGTGACTCTTTGGGGGATATGGATAAACTCATCTTT
>TRDJ3|TRDV2|TRDD3|medium-sized
CACDTGGYGSWDTRQMFF
TGTGCCTGTGACACTGGGGGATACGGGTCCTGGGACACCCGACAGATGTTTTTC
>TRDJ3|TRDV2|.|large
CACDTWDTWDTRQMFF
TGTGCCTGTGACACCTGGGATACCTGGGACACCCGACAGATGTTTTTC
>TRDJ2|TRDV2|TRDD3|few
CACDGGDSLGKREAQLFF
TGTGCCTGTGACGGGGGGGATTCCCTAGGGAAGAGGGAAGCACAACTCTTCTTT
>TRDJ3|TRDV2|.|.
CACDTWGLTGTWDTQQMFF
TGTGCCTGTGACACCTGGGGATTGACGGGTACCTGGGACACCCAACAGATGTTTTTC
>TRDJ3|TRDV2|TRDD3|few
CACDTVGDTSSSWDTRQMFF
TGTGCCTGTGACACCGTGGGGGATACGTCCTCCTCCTGGGACACCCGACAGATGTTTTTC
>TRDJ1|TRDV2|TRDD3|few
CACDWGTWDTDKLIF
TGTGCCTGTGACTGGGGGACCTGGGACACCGATAAACTCATCTTT
>TRDJ1|TRDV1|TRDD3|few
CALGERTGGYADKLIF
TGTGCTCTTGGGGAACGCACTGGGGGATACGCCGATAAACTCATCTTT
>TRDJ3|TRDV2|TRDD3|once
CACDTVLGDTYRQMFF
TGTGCCTGTGACACCGTACTGGGGGATACGTACCGACAGATGTTTTTC
>TRDJ2|TRDV2|TRDD3|few
CACDTVLGDTRLTAQLFF
TGTGCCTGCGACACCGTGCTGGGGGATACGCGGTTGACAGCACAACTCTTCTTT
>TRDJ3|TRDV2|TRDD3|.
CACDQTHLGIRSWDTRQMFF
TGTGCCTGTGATCAAACGCACTTGGGGATACGCTCCTGGGACACCCGACAGATGTTTTTC
>TRDJ3|TRDV2|TRDD3|few
CACGTCWGDSWDTRQMFF
TGTGCCTGTGGCACCTGCTGGGGGGACTCCTGGGACACCCGACAGATGTTTTTC
>TRDJ3|TRDV2|TRDD3|medium-sized
CACDILGESSWDTRQMFF
TGTGCCTGTGACATACTGGGGGAAAGCTCCTGGGACACCCGACAGATGTTTTTC
>TRDJ3|TRDV2|.|.
CACDTAGAHSWDTRQLFF
TGTGCCTGTGACACCGCTGGGGCCCACTCCTGGGACACCCGACAGTTGTTTTTC
>TRDJ3|TRDV2|.|few
CACDTLATPSWDTRQMFF
TGTGCCTGTGACACCTTGGCTACGCCCTCCTGGGACACCCGACAGATGTTTTTC
>TRDJ3|TRDV2|.|few
CACDSVPHSWDTRQMFF
TGTGCCTGTGACTCCGTCCCCCACTCCTGGGACACCCGACAGATGTTTTTC
>TRDJ3|TRDV2|TRDD3|many
CACDPAGGSSSWDTRQMFF
TGTGCCTGTGACCCAGCTGGGGGCTCTAGCTCCTGGGACACCCGACAGATGTTTTTC
>TRDJ3|TRDV2|TRDD3|few
CACDNTGGFRRSWDTRQMFF
TGTGCCTGTGACAATACTGGGGGCTTTCGACGCTCCTGGGACACCCGACAGATGTTTTTC
>TRDJ1|TRDV2|TRDD3|.
CACDPWVGGGCTDKLIF
TGTGCCTGTGACCCATGGGTTGGTGGGGGATGCACCGATAAACTCATCTTT
>TRDJ1|TRDV2|.|.
CACDTLVLEDTDKLIF
TGTGCCTGTGACACTCTAGTACTGGAGGATACCGATAAACTCATCTTC
>TRDJ3|TRDV2|.|few
CACDTVEGPSSWDTRQMFF
TGTGCCTGTGACACCGTGGAGGGACCTAGCTCCTGGGACACCCGACAGATGTTTTTC
>TRDJ3|TRDV2|.|few
CACDTVGRRDTRQMFF
TGTGCCTGTGACACCGTGGGTAGGAGGGACACCCGACAGATGTTTTTC
>TRDJ1|TRDV2|TRDD3|few
CACDWLGGNTDKPIF
TGTGCCTGTGACTGGCTGGGGGGTAACACCGATAAACCCATCTTT
>TRDJ3|TRDV2|TRDD3|few
CACDTAAGGYGVWDTRQMFF
TGTGCCTGTGACACCGCAGCTGGGGGATACGGAGTCTGGGACACCCGACAGATGTTTTTC
>TRDJ2|TRDV2|TRDD3|few
CACDFLYWGIRRALTAQLFF
TGTGCCTGTGATTTCCTGTACTGGGGGATACGACGGGCTTTAACAGCACAACTCTTCTTT
>TRDJ3|TRDV2|TRDD3|.
CACDTAEFWGTLAWDTRQMFF
TGTGCCTGTGACACCGCGGAGTTTTGGGGGACCCTCGCCTGGGACACCCGACAGATGTTTTTC
>TRDJ3|TRDV2|.|few
CACDTAYTSWDTRQMFF
TGTGCCTGTGACACCGCGTACACCTCCTGGGACACCCGACAGATGTTTTTC
>TRDJ3|TRDV2|TRDD3|many
CACDTIGIRSSWDTRQMFF
TGTGCCTGTGACACGATAGGGATACGGAGCTCCTGGGACACCCGACAGATGTTTTTC
>TRDJ2|TRDV2|TRDD3|few
CACDEVLGEALTAQLFF
TGTGCCTGTGACGAAGTACTGGGGGAAGCTTTGACAGCACAACTCTTCTTT
>TRDJ3|TRDV2|TRDD3|many
CACDTVFLGDSSWDTRQMFF
TGTGCCTGTGACACCGTTTTTCTGGGGGATAGCTCCTGGGACACCCGACAGATGTTTTTC
>TRDJ3|TRDV2|TRDD3|.
CACDTGGIQRSWDTRQMFF
TGTGCCTGTGACACTGGGGGGATACAGCGCTCCTGGGACACCCGACAGATGTTTTTC
>TRDJ3|TRDV2|TRDD3|.
CACDTAGTGGLHSWDTRQMFF
TGTGCCTGTGACACCGCGGGAACTGGGGGCCTCCACTCCTGGGACACCCGACAGATGTTTTTC